The present TCR beta chain was sequenced within a study of PD-1 blockade in classical Hodgkin lymphoma. General study results and limits: Complete responders entered with baseline diversity on par with newly diagnosed patients, the results showed.

Concerning this clone itself: Its antigen remains unidentified.

CDR3 length equals 14 residues. CDR1 and CDR2 (germline): SGHRS, YFSETQ. Trimming pared 2 bases from V and 0 bases from J, leaving 8 bases between. Measured with immunoSEQ multiplex PCR; TCRdb has only the in-frame clones, and not every one. Of 99,000 or so clones detected, approximately 89% appear once; the ten largest clones hold under 20%. Time point meaning: cycle 4 day 1 (C4D1), after less than seven weeks of nivolumab. Each and every patient relapsed after autologous stem cell transplantation, and patients got differing brentuximab vedotin exposure. This TCR was recovered from a human donor with classical Hodgkin lymphoma. Sequenced here: peripheral blood mononuclear cells (PBMCs), sampled before the fourth cycle of nivolumab. The rearrangement uses TRBV5-1 and TRBJ1-2, with D uncertain. CDR3 nucleotides: TGCGCCAGCAGCTTTGGACCAGCTAACTATGGCTACACCTTC. Protein product: CASSFGPANYGYTF.